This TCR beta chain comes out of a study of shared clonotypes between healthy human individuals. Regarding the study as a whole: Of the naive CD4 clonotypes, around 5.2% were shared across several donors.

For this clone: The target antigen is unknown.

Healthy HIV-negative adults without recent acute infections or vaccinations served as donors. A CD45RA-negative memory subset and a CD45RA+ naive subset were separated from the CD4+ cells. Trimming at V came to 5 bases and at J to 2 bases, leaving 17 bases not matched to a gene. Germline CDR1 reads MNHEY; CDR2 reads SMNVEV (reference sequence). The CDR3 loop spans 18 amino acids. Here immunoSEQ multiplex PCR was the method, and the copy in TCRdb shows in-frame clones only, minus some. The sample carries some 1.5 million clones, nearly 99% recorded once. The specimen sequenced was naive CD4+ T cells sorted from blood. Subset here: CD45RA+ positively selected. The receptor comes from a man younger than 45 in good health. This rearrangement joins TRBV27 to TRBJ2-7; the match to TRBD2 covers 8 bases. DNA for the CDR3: TGTGCCAGCAGTATAGGGGGAATCGGGAGCGGGGGAACCTACGAGCAGTACTTC. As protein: CASSIGGIGSGGTYEQYF.